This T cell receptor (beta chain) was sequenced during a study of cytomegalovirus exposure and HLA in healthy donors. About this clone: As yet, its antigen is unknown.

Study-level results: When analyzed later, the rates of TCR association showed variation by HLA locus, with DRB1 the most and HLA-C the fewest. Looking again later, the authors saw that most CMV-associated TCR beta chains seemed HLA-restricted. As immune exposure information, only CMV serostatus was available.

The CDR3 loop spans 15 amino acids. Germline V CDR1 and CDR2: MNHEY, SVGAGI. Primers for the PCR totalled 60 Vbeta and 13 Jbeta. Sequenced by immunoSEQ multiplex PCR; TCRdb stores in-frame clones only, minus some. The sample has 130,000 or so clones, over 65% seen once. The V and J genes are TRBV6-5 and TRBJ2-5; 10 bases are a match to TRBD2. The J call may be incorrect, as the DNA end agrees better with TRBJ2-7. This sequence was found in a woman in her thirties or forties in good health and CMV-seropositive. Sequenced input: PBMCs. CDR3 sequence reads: CASSVTTSGSNEQYF. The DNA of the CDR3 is TGTGCCAGCAGTGTAACGACTAGCGGGTCCAACGAGCAGTACTTC.